The present TCR beta chain was sequenced within a study of T-cell reconstitution after alpha-beta-depleted transplantation in children (dated by TCRdb to about 2016). At the level of the whole study: Using TCR repertoire profiling, the study quantitatively followed how T-cell immune reconstitution unfolded in children after TCRalphabeta/CD19-depleted allogeneic hematopoietic cell transplantation.

Relative to germline, V is missing 4 bases and J is missing 5 bases, with 8 bases of the junction outside any gene match. The germline V gene supplies CDR1 MGHDK and CDR2 SYGVNS. The CDR3 measures 14 amino acids from cysteine to phenylalanine. This entry keeps only the CDR3 DNA: 42 bases, framed from base 1. The sample's treatment or condition label is to be understood as: allogeneic hematopoietic cell transplantation with graft depleted of TCRalphabeta T cells and CD19 B cells. The children who served as transplant recipients had been given grafts of TCRalphabeta/CD19-depleted allogeneic hematopoietic cells. In the case of this clonotype: Its antigen remains undetermined. The sample holds no much larger clone one base away, and base qualities are not on file.

Libraries were built with PCR. Sequencing used an Illumina HiSeq 2500. TCR library preparation used molecular barcoding, with unique molecular identifiers applied to normalize quantification of the TCRbeta repertoire. The public reads were quality trimmed at Q25 with fastp and then assembled into clones with MiXCR by TCRdb, keeping productive beta chains. Each entry merges the rows of one CDR3 protein and shows their most common DNA and genes. Across this sample there are a few hundred thousand distinct CDR3 sequences, with 20% to 30% seen only once. In total, the top ten clones hold approximately 11% of the sample. What the research found in general, with its limitations: Over the following months the frequencies of hyperexpanded clones went down, and after one year T-cell counts and TCRbeta diversity were mostly credited to newly produced T cells. In some patients, the high TCRbeta diversity seen at day 60 was put down to recipient T cells and intrathymic progenitors that had survived conditioning. The apparently early alphabetaT-cell count recovery about two months after transplant was reportedly dependent on only several hundred rapidly expanded clones derived from non-depleted graft cells.

The TCR was taken from a male patient between 5 and 17 years old who had a stem cell transplant for acute lymphoblastic leukemia, so the T cells may come from the graft donor. This specimen consisted of PBMCs, mostly from graft donor cells, obtained 180 days after TCRalphabeta/CD19-depleted stem cell transplant. Rearrangement joined TRBV25-1 to TRBJ2-7, with 7 central nucleotides matching TRBD2. The CDR3 region: CASSGLGGGNEQYF. At the DNA level, the sequence is TGTGCCAGCAGTGGTCTTGGCGGGGGAAACGAGCAGTACTTC.